The T cell receptor beta chain under discussion was sequenced for a study of breast tumors, draining lymph nodes, adjacent tissues (dated by TCRdb to about 2016). Notes on the research overall: In breast cancer patients, the study compared the TCR beta repertoires of tumor, adjacent nontumor tissue and axillary lymph nodes. In human breast cancer, the study set out to evaluate how tumor, surrounding tissue and draining lymph node repertoires relate to one another and whether T cells may move between these sites.

Relative to germline, V is missing 7 bases and J is missing 8 bases, with 10 bases of the junction outside any gene match. As encoded in the germline V gene, CDR1 is LGHNT while CDR2 is FRNRAP. The cysteine opens and the phenylalanine closes a CDR3 of 13 amino acids. Here the CDR3 DNA is all that survives: 39 bases in frame from base 1. Sequencing used an Illumina HiSeq 2000. TCR beta chain libraries were generated through multiplex PCR amplification. High-throughput sequencing was used to analyze the amplified TCR beta chain products. Through fastp at Q25 and MiXCR, TCRdb rebuilt clones from the public reads, retaining in-frame beta chains. CDR3 protein sequences are deduplicated, and each keeps its most common genes and DNA. For this sample there are approximately 300,000 distinct CDR3 sequences; 30% to 35% appear just once. More than 1% of the sample lies in the top ten. As for this clonotype: The antigen it binds to is not known. This may come from a read error, since a much larger clone is one base off.

Lymph node samples came from the axillary draining lymph nodes of breast cancer patients. The study at large found these results: The conclusion that tumor T cells originate in lymph nodes was framed as consistent with a hypothesis rather than directly demonstrated. The similarity between tumor and nontumor tissue repertoires was significantly greater in luminal-like breast cancer than in basal-like breast cancer. The data were judged consistent with most tumor T cells deriving from the lymph node and then expanding within tumor tissue. Tumors showed preferential V and J gene usage, and their T-cell repertoire diversity fell below that of lymph nodes yet above that of nontumor tissue.

Specimen: axillary lymph node tissue. The rearrangement joined TRBV12-5 to TRBJ1-2, with 7 bases aligning to TRBD1. The sequence was collected from a female donor with breast cancer. Some clones in this sample may be carry-over from other donors' samples. The CDR3: CASVHDRVGGYTF. The sequenced DNA: TGTGCTAGTGTCCACGACAGGGTCGGAGGCTACACCTTC.